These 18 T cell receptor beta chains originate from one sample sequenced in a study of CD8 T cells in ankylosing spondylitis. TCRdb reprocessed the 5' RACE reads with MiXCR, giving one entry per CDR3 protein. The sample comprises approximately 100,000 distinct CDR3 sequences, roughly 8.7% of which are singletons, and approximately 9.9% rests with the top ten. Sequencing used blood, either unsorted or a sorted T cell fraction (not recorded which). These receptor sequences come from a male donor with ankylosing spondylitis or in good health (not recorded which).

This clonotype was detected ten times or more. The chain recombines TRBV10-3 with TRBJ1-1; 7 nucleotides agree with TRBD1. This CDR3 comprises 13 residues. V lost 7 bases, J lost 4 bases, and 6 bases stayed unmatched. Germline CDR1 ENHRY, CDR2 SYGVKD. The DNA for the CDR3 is TGTGCCATCACGTTCGCAGGGGGCACTGAAGCTTTCTTT. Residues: CAITFAGGTEAFF.

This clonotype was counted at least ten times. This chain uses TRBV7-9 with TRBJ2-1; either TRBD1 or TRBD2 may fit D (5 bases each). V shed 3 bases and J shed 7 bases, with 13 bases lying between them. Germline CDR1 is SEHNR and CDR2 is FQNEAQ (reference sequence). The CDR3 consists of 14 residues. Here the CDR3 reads CASSFGALRNEQFF. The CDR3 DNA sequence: TGTGCCAGCAGCTTCGGGGCACTAAGGAATGAGCAGTTCTTC. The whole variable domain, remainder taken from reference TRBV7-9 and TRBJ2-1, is DTGVSQNPRHKITKRGQNVTFRCDPISEHNRLYWYRQTLGQGPEFLTYFQNEAQLEKSRLLSDRFSAERPKGSFSTLEIQRTEQGDSAMYLCASSFGALRNEQFFGPGTRLTVL.

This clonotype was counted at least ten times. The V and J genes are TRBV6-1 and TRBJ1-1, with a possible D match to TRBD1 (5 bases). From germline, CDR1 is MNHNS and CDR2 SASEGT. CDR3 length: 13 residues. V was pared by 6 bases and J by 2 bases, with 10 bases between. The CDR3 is CASRETVNTEAFF. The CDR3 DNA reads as TGTGCCAGCAGGGAGACAGTAAACACTGAAGCTTTCTTT.

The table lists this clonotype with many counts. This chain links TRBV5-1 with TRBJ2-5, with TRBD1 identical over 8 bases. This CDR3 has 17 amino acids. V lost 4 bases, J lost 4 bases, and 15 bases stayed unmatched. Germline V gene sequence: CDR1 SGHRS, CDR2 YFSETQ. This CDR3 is CASSRWNRGQGRETQYF. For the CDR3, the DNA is TGCGCCAGCAGCCGATGGAACCGCGGACAGGGTCGAGAGACCCAGTACTTC.

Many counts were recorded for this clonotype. CDR3 coding DNA: TGTGCCAGCAGCTTAGCGACGCCTGGCTACACCTTC. This codes for CASSLATPGYTF. The chain combines TRBV7-9 with TRBJ1-2, with D unresolved. This CDR3 spans 12 amino acids. V lost 0 bases to trimming and J lost 7 bases, with 6 bases between them. Germline V gene data show CDR1 as SEHNR and CDR2 as FQNEAQ (reference sequence).

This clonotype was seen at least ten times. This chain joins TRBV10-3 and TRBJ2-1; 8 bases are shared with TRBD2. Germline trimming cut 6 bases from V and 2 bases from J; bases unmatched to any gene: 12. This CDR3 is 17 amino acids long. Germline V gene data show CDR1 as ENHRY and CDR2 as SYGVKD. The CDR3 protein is CAISDYLTSEAYNEQFF. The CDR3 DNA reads TGTGCCATCAGCGATTACCTGACTAGCGAGGCCTACAATGAGCAGTTCTTC.

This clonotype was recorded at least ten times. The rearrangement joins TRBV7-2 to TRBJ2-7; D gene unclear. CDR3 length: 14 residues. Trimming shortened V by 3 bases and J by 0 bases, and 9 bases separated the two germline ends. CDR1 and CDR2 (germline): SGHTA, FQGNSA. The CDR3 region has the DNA TGTGCCAGCAGCTTGGTTACTAACTCCTACGAGCAGTACTTC. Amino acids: CASSLVTNSYEQYF. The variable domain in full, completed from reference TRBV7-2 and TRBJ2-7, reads GAGVSQSPSNKVTEKGKDVELRCDPISGHTALYWYRQSLGQGLEFLIYFQGNSAPDKSGLPSDRFSAERTGGSVSTLTIQRTQQEDSAVYLCASSLVTNSYEQYFGPGTRLTVT.

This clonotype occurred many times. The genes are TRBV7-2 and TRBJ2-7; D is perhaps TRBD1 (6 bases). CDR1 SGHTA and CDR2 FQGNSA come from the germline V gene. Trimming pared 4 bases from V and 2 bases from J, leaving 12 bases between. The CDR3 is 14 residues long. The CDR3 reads CASSSLGQPYEQYF. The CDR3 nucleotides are TGTGCCAGCAGCTCCCTGGGACAACCCTACGAGCAGTACTTC.

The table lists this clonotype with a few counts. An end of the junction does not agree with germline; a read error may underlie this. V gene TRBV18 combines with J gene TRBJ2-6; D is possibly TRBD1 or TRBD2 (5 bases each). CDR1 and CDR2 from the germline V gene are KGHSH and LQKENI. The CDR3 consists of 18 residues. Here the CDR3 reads CASSPLTGGVVGANVLTF. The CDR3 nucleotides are TGTGCCAGCTCACCACTCACAGGTGGGGTTGTCGGGGCCAACGTCCTGACTTTT.

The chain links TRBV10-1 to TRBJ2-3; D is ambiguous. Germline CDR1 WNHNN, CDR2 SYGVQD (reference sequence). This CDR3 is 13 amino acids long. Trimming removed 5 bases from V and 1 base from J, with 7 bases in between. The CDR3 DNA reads TGCGCCAGCAGTTTTCCAGGCACAGATACGCAGTATTTT. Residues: CASSFPGTDTQYF.

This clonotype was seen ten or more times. The DNA for the CDR3 is TGTGCCAGCAGCTCGTCCCGGACGGGTTTGAACTATGGCTACACCTTC. Translated, it gives CASSSSRTGLNYGYTF. The gene calls are TRBV7-8 and TRBJ1-2; D is unclear. V lost 4 bases, J lost 2 bases, and 17 bases lay in between. CDR1 and CDR2 (germline): SGHVS, FQNEAQ. CDR3 length equals 16 residues.

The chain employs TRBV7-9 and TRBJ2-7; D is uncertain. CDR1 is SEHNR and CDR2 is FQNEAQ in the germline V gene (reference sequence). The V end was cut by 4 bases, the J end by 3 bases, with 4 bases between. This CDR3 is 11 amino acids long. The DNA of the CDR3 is TGTGCCAGCAGCTCGGTCTACGAGCAGTACTTC. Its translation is CASSSVYEQYF.

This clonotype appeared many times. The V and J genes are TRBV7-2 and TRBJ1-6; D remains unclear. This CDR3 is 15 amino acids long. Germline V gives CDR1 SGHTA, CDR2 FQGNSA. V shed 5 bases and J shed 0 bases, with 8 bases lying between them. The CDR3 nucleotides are TGTGCCAGCAGCGCACAGAGCTCCTATAATTCACCCCTCCACTTT. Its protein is CASSAQSSYNSPLHF. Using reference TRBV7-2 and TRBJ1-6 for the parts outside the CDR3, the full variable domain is GAGVSQSPSNKVTEKGKDVELRCDPISGHTALYWYRQSLGQGLEFLIYFQGNSAPDKSGLPSDRFSAERTGGSVSTLTIQRTQQEDSAVYLCASSAQSSYNSPLHFGNGTRLTVT.

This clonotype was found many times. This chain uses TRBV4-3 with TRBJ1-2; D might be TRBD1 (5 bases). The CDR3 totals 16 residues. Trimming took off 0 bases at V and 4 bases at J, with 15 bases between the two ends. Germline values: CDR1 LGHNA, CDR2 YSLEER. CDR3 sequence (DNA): TGCGCCAGCAGCCAAGATGGGGCAGGGATGGGCTATGGCTACACCTTC. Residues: CASSQDGAGMGYGYTF.

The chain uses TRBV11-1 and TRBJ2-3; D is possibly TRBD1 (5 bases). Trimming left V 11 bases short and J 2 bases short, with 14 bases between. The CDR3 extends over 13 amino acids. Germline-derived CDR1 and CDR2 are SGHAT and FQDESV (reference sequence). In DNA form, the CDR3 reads TGTGCCGTAAAGGGGCGGAACACAGATACGCAGTATTTT. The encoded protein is CAVKGRNTDTQYF.

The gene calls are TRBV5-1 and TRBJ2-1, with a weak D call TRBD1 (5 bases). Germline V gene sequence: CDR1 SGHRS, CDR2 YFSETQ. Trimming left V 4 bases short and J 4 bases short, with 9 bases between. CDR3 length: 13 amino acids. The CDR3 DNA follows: TGCGCCAGCAGCCCCCAGGGTTACAATGAGCAGTTCTTC. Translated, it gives CASSPQGYNEQFF.

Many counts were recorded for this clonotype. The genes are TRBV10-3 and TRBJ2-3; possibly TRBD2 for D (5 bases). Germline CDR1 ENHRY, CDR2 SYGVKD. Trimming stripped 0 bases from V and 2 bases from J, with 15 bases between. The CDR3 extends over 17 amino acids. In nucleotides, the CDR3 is TGTGCCATCAGTGAGTCTCGACTACCGACTCCCACAGATACGCAGTATTTT. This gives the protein CAISESRLPTPTDTQYF.

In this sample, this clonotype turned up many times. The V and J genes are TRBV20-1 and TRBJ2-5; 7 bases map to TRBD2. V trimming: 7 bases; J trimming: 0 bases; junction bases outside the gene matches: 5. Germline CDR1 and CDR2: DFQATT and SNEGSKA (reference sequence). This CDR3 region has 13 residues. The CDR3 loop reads CSVPLADQETQYF. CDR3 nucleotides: TGCAGTGTTCCCCTAGCGGACCAAGAGACCCAGTACTTC.